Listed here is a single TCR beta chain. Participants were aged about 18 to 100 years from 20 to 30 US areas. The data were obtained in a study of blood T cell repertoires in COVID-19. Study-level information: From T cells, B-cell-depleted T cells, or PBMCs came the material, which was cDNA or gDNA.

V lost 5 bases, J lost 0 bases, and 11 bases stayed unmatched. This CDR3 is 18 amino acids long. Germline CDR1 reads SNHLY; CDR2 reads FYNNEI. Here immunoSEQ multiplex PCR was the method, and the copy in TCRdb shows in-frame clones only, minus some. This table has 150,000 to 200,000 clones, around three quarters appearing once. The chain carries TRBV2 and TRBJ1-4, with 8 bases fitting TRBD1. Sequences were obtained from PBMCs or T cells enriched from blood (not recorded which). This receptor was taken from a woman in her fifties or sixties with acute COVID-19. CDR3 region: CASSPGGALGATNEKLFF. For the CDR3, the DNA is TGTGCCAGCAGTCCAGGGGGCGCGCTCGGGGCAACTAATGAAAAACTGTTTTTT.